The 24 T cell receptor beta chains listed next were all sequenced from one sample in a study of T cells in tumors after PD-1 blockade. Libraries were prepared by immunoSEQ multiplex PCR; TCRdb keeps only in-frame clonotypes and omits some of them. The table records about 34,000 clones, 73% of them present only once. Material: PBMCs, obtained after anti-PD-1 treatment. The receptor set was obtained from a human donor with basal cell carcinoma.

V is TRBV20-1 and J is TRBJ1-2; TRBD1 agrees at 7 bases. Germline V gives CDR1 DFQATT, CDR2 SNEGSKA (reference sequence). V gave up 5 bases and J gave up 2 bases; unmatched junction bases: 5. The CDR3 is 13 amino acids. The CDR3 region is CSARDRENYGYTF. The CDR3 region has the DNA TGCAGTGCTCGTGACAGGGAAAACTATGGCTACACCTTC.

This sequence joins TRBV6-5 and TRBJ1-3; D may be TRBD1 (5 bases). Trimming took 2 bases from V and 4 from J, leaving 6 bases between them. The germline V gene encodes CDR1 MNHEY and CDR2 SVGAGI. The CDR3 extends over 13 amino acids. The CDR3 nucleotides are TGTGCCAGCAGTTACCCAGGGGGAAACACCATATATTTT. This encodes CASSYPGGNTIYF.

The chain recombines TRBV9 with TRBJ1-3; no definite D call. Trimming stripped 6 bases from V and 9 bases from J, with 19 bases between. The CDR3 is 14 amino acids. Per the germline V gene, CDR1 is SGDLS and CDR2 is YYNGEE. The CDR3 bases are TGTGCCAGCACCCGCGCCCCCGAAATCGGCACCATATATTTT. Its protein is CASTRAPEIGTIYF.

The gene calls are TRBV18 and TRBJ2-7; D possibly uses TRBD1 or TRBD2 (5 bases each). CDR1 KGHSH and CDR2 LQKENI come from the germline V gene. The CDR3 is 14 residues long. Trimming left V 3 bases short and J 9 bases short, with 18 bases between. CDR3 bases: TGTGCCAGCTCACCGACAGCCGTAGGCGAGGGGCAGTACTTC. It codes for CASSPTAVGEGQYF.

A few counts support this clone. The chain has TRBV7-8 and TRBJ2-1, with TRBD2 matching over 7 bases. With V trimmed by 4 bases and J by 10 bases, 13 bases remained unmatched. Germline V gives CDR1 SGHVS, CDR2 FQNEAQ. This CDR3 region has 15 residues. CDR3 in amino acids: CASSSLGGSLWEQFF. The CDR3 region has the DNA TGTGCCAGCAGCTCCTTGGGCGGGAGCTTATGGGAGCAGTTCTTC.

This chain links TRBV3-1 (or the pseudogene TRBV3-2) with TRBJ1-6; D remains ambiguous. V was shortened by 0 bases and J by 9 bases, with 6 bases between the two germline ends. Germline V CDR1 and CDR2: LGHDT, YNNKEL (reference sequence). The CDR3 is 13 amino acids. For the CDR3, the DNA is TGTGCCAGCAGCCAAGATGAGGCTTCACCCCTCCACTTT. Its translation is CASSQDEASPLHF.

CDR3 sequence: CASSEAGAGNTIYF. Here the CDR3 DNA reads TGTGCCAGCAGCGAAGCGGGGGCGGGAAACACCATATATTTT. The genes are TRBV28 and TRBJ1-3; maybe TRBD1 (6 bases). This CDR3 comprises 14 residues. The V gene lost 6 bases and the J gene lost 4 bases, with 13 bases spanning the gap. Germline V lookup: CDR1 MDHEN, CDR2 SYDVKM.

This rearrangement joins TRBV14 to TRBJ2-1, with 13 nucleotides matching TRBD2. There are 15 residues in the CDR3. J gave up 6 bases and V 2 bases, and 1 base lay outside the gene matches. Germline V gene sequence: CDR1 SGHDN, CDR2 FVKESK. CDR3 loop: CASSQTSGGANEQFF. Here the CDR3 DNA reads TGTGCCAGCAGCCAAACTAGCGGGGGGGCCAATGAGCAGTTCTTC.

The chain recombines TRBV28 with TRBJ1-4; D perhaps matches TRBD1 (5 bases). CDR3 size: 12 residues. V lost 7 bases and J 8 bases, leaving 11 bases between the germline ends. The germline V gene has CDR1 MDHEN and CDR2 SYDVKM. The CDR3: CASNGGVEKLFF. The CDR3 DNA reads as TGTGCCAGCAACGGGGGGGTGGAAAAACTGTTTTTT.

CDR3 residues: CASSQRDQTVEQYF. Here the CDR3 DNA reads TGTGCCAGCAGTCAGAGGGACCAGACGGTAGAGCAGTACTTC. The gene calls are TRBV6-2 or TRBV6-3 and TRBJ2-7; possibly TRBD1 or TRBD2 for D (5 bases each). CDR1 MNHEY and CDR2 SVGEGT come from the germline V gene. Deletions cut 5 bases from V and 7 bases from J, with 18 bases between. There are 14 residues in the CDR3.

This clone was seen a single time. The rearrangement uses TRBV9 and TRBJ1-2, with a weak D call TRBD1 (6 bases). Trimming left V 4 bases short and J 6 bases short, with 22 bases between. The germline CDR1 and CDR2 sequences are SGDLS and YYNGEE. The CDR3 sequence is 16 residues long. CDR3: CASSPLGAGVVDGYTF. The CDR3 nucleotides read TGTGCCAGCAGCCCCCTGGGGGCAGGGGTGGTAGATGGCTACACCTTC.

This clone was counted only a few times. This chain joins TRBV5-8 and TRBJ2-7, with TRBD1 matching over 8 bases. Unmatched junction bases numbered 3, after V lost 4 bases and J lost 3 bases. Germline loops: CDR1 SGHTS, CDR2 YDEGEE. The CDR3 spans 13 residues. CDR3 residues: CASSAGQDYEQYF. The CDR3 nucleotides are TGTGCCAGCAGCGCGGGACAGGACTACGAGCAGTACTTC.

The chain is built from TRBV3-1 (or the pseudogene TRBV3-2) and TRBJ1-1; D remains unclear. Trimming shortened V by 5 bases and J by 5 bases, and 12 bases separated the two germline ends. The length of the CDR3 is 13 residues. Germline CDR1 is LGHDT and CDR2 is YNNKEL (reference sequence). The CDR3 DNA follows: TGTGCCAGCAGCGTTCGGGTCCAAACTGAAGCTTTCTTT. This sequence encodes CASSVRVQTEAFF.

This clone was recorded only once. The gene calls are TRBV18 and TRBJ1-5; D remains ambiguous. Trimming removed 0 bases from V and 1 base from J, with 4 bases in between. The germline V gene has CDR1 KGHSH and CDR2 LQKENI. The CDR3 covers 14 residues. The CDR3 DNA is TGTGCCAGCTCACCACCGGGAAGCAATCAGCCCCAGCATTTT. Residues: CASSPPGSNQPQHF. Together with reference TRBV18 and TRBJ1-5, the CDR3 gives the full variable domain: NAGVMQNPRHLVRRRGQEARLRCSPMKGHSHVYWYRQLPEEGLKFMVYLQKENIIDESGMPKERFSAEFPKEGPSILRIQQVVRGDSAAYFCASSPPGSNQPQHFGDGTRLSIL.

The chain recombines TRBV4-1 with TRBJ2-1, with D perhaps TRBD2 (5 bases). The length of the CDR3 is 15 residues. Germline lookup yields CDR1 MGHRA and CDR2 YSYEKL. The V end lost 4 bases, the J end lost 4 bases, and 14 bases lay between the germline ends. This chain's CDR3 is CASSLLGLKYNEQFF. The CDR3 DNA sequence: TGCGCCAGCAGCCTCCTCGGACTCAAGTACAATGAGCAGTTCTTC.

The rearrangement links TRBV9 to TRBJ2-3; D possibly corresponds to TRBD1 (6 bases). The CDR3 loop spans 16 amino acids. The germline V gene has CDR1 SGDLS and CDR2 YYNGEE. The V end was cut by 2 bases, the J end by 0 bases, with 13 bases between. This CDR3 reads CASSVAGTTSTDTQYF. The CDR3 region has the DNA TGTGCCAGCAGCGTTGCCGGGACAACTAGCACAGATACGCAGTATTTT.

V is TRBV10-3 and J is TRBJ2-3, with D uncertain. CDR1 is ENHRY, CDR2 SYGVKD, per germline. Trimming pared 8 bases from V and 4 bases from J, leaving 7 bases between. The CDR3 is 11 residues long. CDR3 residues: CAISGADTQYF. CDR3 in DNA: TGTGCCATCTCGGGCGCAGATACGCAGTATTTT.

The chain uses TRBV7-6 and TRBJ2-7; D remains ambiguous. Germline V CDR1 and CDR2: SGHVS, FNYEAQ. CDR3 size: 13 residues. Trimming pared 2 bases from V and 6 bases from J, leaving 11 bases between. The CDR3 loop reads CASSLSEGVEQYF. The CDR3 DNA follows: TGTGCCAGCAGCTTATCGGAAGGTGTCGAGCAGTACTTC. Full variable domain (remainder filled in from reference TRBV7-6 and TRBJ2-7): GAGVSQSPRYKVTKRGQDVALRCDPISGHVSLYWYRQALGQGPEFLTYFNYEAQQDKSGLPNDRFSAERPEGSISTLTIQRTEQRDSAMYRCASSLSEGVEQYFGPGTRLTVT.

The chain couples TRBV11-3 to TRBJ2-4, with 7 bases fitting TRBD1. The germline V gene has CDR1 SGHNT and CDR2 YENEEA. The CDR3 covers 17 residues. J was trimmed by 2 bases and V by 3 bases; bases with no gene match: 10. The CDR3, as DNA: TGTGCCAGCAGCTTTGGGTCGGCAGGGGGATCCAAAAACATTCAGTACTTC. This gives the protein CASSFGSAGGSKNIQYF.

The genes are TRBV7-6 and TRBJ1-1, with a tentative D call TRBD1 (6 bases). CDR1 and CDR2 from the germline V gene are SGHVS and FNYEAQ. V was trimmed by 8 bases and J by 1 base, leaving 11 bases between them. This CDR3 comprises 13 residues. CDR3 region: CASAGGWNTEAFF. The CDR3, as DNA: TGTGCCAGCGCGGGGGGCTGGAACACTGAAGCTTTCTTT.

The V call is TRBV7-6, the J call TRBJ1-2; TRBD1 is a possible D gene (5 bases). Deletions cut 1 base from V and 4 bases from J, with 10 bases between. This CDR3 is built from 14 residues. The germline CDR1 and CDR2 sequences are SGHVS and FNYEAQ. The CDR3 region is CASSLGGVSYGYTF. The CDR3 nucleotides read TGTGCCAGCAGCTTAGGAGGGGTTAGCTATGGCTACACCTTC.

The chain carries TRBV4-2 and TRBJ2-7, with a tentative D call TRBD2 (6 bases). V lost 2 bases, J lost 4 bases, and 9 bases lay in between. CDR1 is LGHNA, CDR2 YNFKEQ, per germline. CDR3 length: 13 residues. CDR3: CASSQPRDYEQYF. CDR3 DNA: TGTGCCAGCAGCCAACCGCGGGATTACGAGCAGTACTTC.

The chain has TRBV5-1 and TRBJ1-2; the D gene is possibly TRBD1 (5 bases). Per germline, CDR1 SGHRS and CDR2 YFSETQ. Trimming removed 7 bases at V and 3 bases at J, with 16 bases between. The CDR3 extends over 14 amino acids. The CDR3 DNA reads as TGCGCCAGCGGCCGGGAGGGGCCCGACTATGGCTACACCTTC. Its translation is CASGREGPDYGYTF.

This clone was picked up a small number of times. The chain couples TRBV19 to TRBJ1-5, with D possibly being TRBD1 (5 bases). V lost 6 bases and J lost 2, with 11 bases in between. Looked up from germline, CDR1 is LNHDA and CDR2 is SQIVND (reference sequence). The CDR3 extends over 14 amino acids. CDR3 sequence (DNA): TGTGCCAGTAGGGGAACGGGGGGCAATCAGCCCCAGCATTTT. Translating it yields CASRGTGGNQPQHF.